This T cell receptor beta chain is drawn from a study of early T cells in non-severe SARS-CoV-2 infection. Study observations and caveats: Matching against VDJdb likely underestimated virus-specific expansions, favoring anti-spike CD8.

MiXCR, applied by TCRdb to the 5' RACE reads, yields one record per CDR3 protein. The sample has about 50,000 distinct CDR3 sequences; less than 15% are singletons. The trim removed 5 bases at V and 2 bases at J, leaving 2 bases unmatched. CDR1 and CDR2 from the germline V gene are SGHDN and FVKESK. The CDR3 spans 15 residues. Notes on this clonotype: Its antigen is as yet unknown.

This chain links TRBV14 with TRBJ2-1, with TRBD2 matching over 11 bases. Sequencing used whole blood, obtained at baseline. This TCR was sampled from an adult who was a healthcare worker with PCR-confirmed SARS-CoV-2 infection or an uninfected control (not recorded which). CDR3 sequence: CASSSGLAAYNEQFF. CDR3 coding DNA: TGTGCCAGCAGCTCGGGACTAGCGGCCTACAATGAGCAGTTCTTC.